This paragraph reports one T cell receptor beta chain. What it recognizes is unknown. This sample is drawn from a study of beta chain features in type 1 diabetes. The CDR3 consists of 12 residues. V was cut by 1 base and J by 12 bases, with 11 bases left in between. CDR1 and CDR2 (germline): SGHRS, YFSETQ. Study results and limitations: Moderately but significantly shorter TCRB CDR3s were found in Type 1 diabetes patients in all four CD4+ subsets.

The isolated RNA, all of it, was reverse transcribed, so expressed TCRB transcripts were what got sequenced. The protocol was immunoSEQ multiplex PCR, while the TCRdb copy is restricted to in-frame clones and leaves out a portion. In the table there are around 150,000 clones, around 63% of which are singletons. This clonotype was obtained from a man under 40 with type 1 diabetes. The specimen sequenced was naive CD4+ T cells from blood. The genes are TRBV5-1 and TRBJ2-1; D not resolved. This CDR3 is CASSLSEYGQFF. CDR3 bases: TGCGCCAGCAGCTTGTCGGAGTATGGGCAGTTCTTC. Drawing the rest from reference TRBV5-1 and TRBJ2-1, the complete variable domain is KAGVTQTPRYLIKTRGQQVTLSCSPISGHRSVSWYQQTPGQGLQFLFEYFSETQRNKGNFPGRFSGRQFSNSRSEMNVSTLELGDSALYLCASSLSEYGQFFGPGTRLTVL.